The clone carrying this TCR beta chain was found a few times. Antigen specificity is unknown. The data were taken from a study of post-analysis software for immune sequencing data. The study, taken as a whole, reports: Five TRBV segments, including TRBV5-6, TRBV5-1 and TRBV20-1, were more frequent in patients than controls.

The library was made from cDNA and included unique molecular identifiers. The source material, roughly 0.9 to 11 million T cells, gave rise to 450,000 to 550,000 cDNA molecules. One entry per CDR3 protein results from TCRdb running MiXCR on the PCR reads. The table includes 740,000 or so distinct CDR3 sequences, around 50% detected once. The CDR3 is made up of 12 amino acids. Trimming shortened V by 5 bases and J by 4 bases, and 8 bases separated the two germline ends. Germline V gene lookup returns CDR1 MNHEY and CDR2 SVGAGI. This chain uses TRBV6-5 with TRBJ1-1; no clear D gene. The sequenced material came from blood. This TCR derives from a girl aged 5-17 years with multiple sclerosis. CDR3 DNA sequence: TGTGCCAGCAGTGCCTGGGGCACTGAAGCTTTCTTT. It translates to CASSAWGTEAFF.